Listed below are T cell receptor beta chains from one sample, sequenced in a study of T cell responses to AZD1222 COVID-19 vaccine. Assay used: immunoSEQ multiplex PCR; TCRdb lists only in-frame clones, some missing. Of about 93,000 clones detected, roughly 90% appear once; the ten largest clones hold 2.8%. The sequencing used peripheral blood, collected on day 0 of MenACWY control vaccination. All receptors derive from an adult in good health. Both conserved end residues are part of each CDR3. The D gene is left open where the match is weak. Size is omitted from some rows. Given values are once, few, many or a class for expanded clones.

>TRBJ1-1|NA|TRBV6-5|NA|14
CASSSTNRNTEAFF
TGTGCCAGCAGCTCCACAAACCGTAACACTGAAGCTTTCTTT
>TRBJ2-7|NA|TRBV18|NA|15
CASSSGHLGSYEQYF
TGTGCCAGCTCATCAGGACACTTGGGAAGCTACGAGCAGTACTTC
>TRBJ1-2|NA|TRBV6-5|NA|16
CASSYERQPLFYGYTF
TGTGCCAGCAGTTACGAAAGACAGCCCCTCTTCTATGGCTACACCTTC
>TRBJ2-2|NA|TRBV28|NA|13
CASSQQNTGELFF
TGTGCCAGCAGTCAACAGAACACCGGGGAGCTGTTTTTT
>TRBJ1-5|TRBD1|TRBV18|NA|16
CASSPGTGPSNQPQHF
TGTGCCAGCTCACCAGGGACAGGACCTAGCAATCAGCCCCAGCATTTT
>TRBJ2-4|TRBD2|TRBV6-5|NA|14
CASETSSAKNIQYF
TGTGCCAGCGAGACTAGCTCCGCCAAAAACATTCAGTACTTC
>TRBJ1-5|TRBD1|TRBV3-1/TRBV3-2|once|20
CASSQEGSLTGEVSNQPQHF
TGTGCCAGCAGCCAAGAAGGCTCCCTGACAGGGGAAGTGAGCAATCAGCCCCAGCATTTT
>TRBJ1-4|NA|TRBV6-6|NA|15
CASSYARQGNEKLFF
TGTGCCAGCAGTTACGCGAGGCAGGGGAATGAAAAACTGTTTTTT
>TRBJ1-1|TRBD1|TRBV5-1|NA|15
CASSLGQGARTEAFF
TGCGCCAGCAGCTTGGGACAGGGGGCGAGAACTGAAGCTTTCTTT
>TRBJ1-3|NA|TRBV6-5|few|13
CASSYPGGNTIYF
TGTGCCAGCAGTTACCCCGGGGGAAACACCATATATTTT
>TRBJ1-4|NA|TRBV5-6|NA|14
CASSPRLNNEKLFF
TGTGCCAGCAGCCCGAGACTCAATAATGAAAAACTGTTTTTT
>TRBJ1-1|TRBD1|TRBV20-1|once|14
CSASTGGAGSEAFF
TGCAGTGCTAGTACAGGGGGGGCCGGGAGTGAAGCTTTCTTT
>TRBJ1-2|TRBD1|TRBV5-1|NA|14
CASSRGQTLEGYTF
TGCGCCAGCAGCAGGGGACAGACCCTTGAAGGCTACACCTTC
>TRBJ1-1|NA|TRBV29-1|NA|13
CSGKQGGDTEAFF
TGCAGCGGGAAACAGGGCGGAGACACTGAAGCTTTCTTT
>TRBJ1-4|TRBD1|TRBV2|NA|14
CAGSDGTGGEKLFF
TGTGCCGGATCGGACGGGACAGGGGGCGAAAAACTGTTTTTT
>TRBJ1-4|NA|TRBV5-6|NA|15
CASSPADSRPEKLFF
TGTGCCAGCAGCCCAGCGGACAGTAGACCAGAAAAACTGTTTTTT
>TRBJ2-2|NA|TRBV28|NA|16
CASSVPGLSDTGELFF
TGTGCCAGCAGTGTACCGGGACTCTCCGACACCGGGGAGCTGTTTTTT
>TRBJ1-1|NA|TRBV29-1|NA|12
CSVGHPNTEAFF
TGCAGCGTTGGACACCCGAACACTGAAGCTTTCTTT
>TRBJ2-6|NA|TRBV18|NA|13
CASSPTGANVLTF
TGTGCCAGCTCACCAACTGGGGCCAACGTCCTGACTTTC
>TRBJ1-5|NA|TRBV28|few|13
CASILDGNQPQHF
TGTGCCAGCATCTTGGACGGCAATCAGCCCCAGCATTTT
>TRBJ1-1|NA|TRBV6-5|NA|15
CASRPLNPVDTEAFF
TGTGCCAGCAGACCGCTAAATCCCGTCGACACTGAAGCTTTCTTT
>TRBJ1-3|NA|TRBV3-1/TRBV3-2|NA|15
CASSQERNTGNTIYF
TGTGCCAGCAGCCAAGAGAGGAATACTGGAAACACCATATATTTT
>TRBJ1-5|NA|TRBV27|NA|15
CASRLPEGKDQPQHF
TGTGCCAGCCGCCTCCCCGAGGGGAAAGATCAGCCCCAGCATTTT
>TRBJ1-2|TRBD1|TRBV19|NA|15
CASDRPGQGARGYTF
TGTGCCAGTGACCGTCCGGGACAGGGGGCGCGTGGCTACACCTTC
>TRBJ1-5|NA|TRBV27|NA|17
CASRLQGRELYGQPQHF
TGTGCCAGCAGACTACAGGGAAGGGAACTCTACGGTCAGCCCCAGCATTTT
>TRBJ1-4|NA|TRBV9|NA|15
CASSVSPDTNEKLFF
TGTGCCAGCAGCGTTTCGCCAGATACTAATGAAAAACTGTTTTTT
>TRBJ2-7|TRBD2|TRBV3-1/TRBV3-2|NA|17
CASSRPQSGGPSYEQYF
TGTGCCAGCAGCCGCCCTCAGAGCGGGGGGCCGTCCTACGAGCAGTACTTC
>TRBJ2-7|TRBD1|TRBV5-1|NA|15
CASSLGDRGIYEQYF
TGCGCCAGCAGCTTGGGGGACAGGGGGATCTACGAGCAGTACTTC
>TRBJ2-7|NA|TRBV28|NA|15
CASSFSRMVSYEQYF
TGTGCCAGCAGTTTTAGTCGGATGGTCTCCTACGAGCAGTACTTC
>TRBJ2-1|NA|TRBV20-1|NA|11
CSAIPRNEQFF
TGCAGTGCCATCCCCCGGAATGAGCAGTTCTTC
>TRBJ1-6|TRBD1|TRBV4-3|NA|17
CASSQDRDSSYNSPLHF
TGCGCCAGCAGCCAAGACAGGGACAGCTCCTATAATTCACCCCTCCACTTT
>TRBJ1-1|TRBD1|TRBV4-3|few|16
CASSQGIQGEGTEAFF
TGCGCCAGCAGCCAAGGGATACAGGGGGAGGGCACTGAAGCTTTCTTT
>TRBJ1-6|TRBD1|TRBV12-3/TRBV12-4|NA|12
CASGTGVSPLHF
TGTGCCAGCGGGACAGGGGTTTCACCCCTCCACTTT
>TRBJ2-1|NA|TRBV7-3|once|12
CPIRAGNNEQFF
TGTCCCATTCGGGCGGGAAACAATGAGCAGTTCTTC
>TRBJ1-2|NA|TRBV23-1|once|12
CASSQRQYGYTF
TGCGCCAGCAGTCAGAGACAGTATGGCTACACCTTC
>TRBJ1-6|NA|TRBV6-6|NA|11
CASSRDSPLHF
TGTGCCAGCAGCCGAGATTCACCCCTCCACTTT
>TRBJ1-1|NA|TRBV27|NA|14
CASSSIGTSSEAFF
TGTGCCAGCAGTTCGATAGGGACTTCATCCGAAGCTTTCTTT
>TRBJ1-1|NA|TRBV29-1|NA|16
CSVEDSAPGVSTEAFF
TGCAGCGTTGAAGATTCCGCCCCAGGGGTGAGCACTGAAGCTTTCTTT
>TRBJ2-3|NA|TRBV5-1|NA|12
CASSTGTETQYF
TGCGCCAGCAGCACCGGGACCGAAACGCAGTATTTT
>TRBJ1-1|TRBD1|TRBV7-3|NA|13
CASSLDRGTEAFF
TGTGCCAGCAGCTTGGACAGGGGCACTGAAGCTTTCTTT
>TRBJ1-2|NA|TRBV4-2|NA|15
CASSQDLTVNYGYTF
TGTGCCAGCAGCCAAGATCTGACGGTTAACTATGGCTACACCTTC
>TRBJ1-1|NA|TRBV5-1|NA|13
CASRGALGTEAFF
TGCGCCAGCCGGGGAGCTCTGGGTACTGAAGCTTTCTTT
>TRBJ2-1|TRBD2|TRBV7-9|once|15
CASSQRLAGVNEQFF
TGTGCCAGCAGCCAAAGACTAGCGGGGGTTAATGAGCAGTTCTTC
>TRBJ2-5|NA|TRBV7-2|NA|17
CASSLGLGLSRGETQYF
TGTGCCAGCAGCTTAGGATTGGGCCTTAGTAGGGGGGAGACCCAGTACTTC
>TRBJ1-1|NA|TRBV4-1|few|14
CASSQVTGNTEAFF
TGCGCCAGCAGCCAAGTCACGGGGAACACTGAAGCTTTCTTT
>TRBJ2-1|NA|TRBV7-9|NA|14
CASSRDGAYNEQFF
TGTGCCAGCAGCCGAGATGGGGCTTACAATGAGCAGTTCTTC
>TRBJ2-2|NA|TRBV9|once|15
CASSAGGIRTGELFF
TGTGCCAGCAGCGCCGGGGGAATTAGGACCGGGGAGCTGTTTTTT
>TRBJ2-7|NA|TRBV28|NA|13
CASSLGGSYEQYF
TGTGCCAGCAGTTTGGGAGGATCCTACGAGCAGTACTTC
>TRBJ2-3|TRBD1|TRBV18|once|15
CASSPLDRAADTQYF
TGTGCCAGCTCACCCCTCGACAGGGCGGCGGATACGCAGTATTTT
>TRBJ2-1|TRBD1|TRBV28|NA|16
CASSFLPGQGWNEQFF
TGTGCCAGCAGTTTTCTTCCGGGACAGGGGTGGAATGAGCAGTTCTTC
>TRBJ2-1|NA|TRBV5-6|NA|15
CASSDGLASYNEQFF
TGTGCCAGCAGCGACGGTCTAGCGTCCTACAATGAGCAGTTCTTC
>TRBJ2-3|TRBD2|TRBV28|NA|18
CASSSPRETSGGLGTQYF
TGTGCCAGCAGTTCCCCTCGAGAGACTAGCGGGGGACTTGGTACGCAGTATTTT
>TRBJ1-1|TRBD1|TRBV10-3|NA|14
CAIRRQGKDTEAFF
TGTGCCATCAGGAGACAGGGAAAAGACACTGAAGCTTTCTTT
>TRBJ2-4|NA|TRBV19|NA|15
CASSPGQLAKNIQYF
TGTGCCAGTAGTCCCGGACAGTTAGCCAAAAACATTCAGTACTTC